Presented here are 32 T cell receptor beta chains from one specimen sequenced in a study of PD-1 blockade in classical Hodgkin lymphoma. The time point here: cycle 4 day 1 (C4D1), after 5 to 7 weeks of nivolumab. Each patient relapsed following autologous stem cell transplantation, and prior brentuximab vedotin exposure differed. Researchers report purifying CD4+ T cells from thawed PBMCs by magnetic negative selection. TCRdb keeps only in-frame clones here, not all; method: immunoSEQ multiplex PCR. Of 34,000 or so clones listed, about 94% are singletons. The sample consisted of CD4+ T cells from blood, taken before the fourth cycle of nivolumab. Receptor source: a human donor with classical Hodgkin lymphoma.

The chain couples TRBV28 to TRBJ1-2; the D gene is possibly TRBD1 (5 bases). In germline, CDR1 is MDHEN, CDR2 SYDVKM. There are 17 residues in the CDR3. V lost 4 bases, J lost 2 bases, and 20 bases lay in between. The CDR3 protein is CASSSATEGGGNYGYTF. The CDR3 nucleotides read TGTGCCAGCAGTTCCGCGACAGAGGGAGGAGGAAACTATGGCTACACCTTC.

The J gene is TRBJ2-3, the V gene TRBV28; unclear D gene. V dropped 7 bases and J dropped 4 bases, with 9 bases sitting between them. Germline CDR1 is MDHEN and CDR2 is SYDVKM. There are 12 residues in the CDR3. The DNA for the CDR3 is TGTGCCAGCATGAAGGTTGCAGATACGCAGTATTTT. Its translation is CASMKVADTQYF.

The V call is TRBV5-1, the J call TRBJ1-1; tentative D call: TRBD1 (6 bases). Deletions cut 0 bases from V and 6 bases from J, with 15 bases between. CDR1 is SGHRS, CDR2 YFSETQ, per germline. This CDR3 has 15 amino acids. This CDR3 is CASSLALGGAAEAFF. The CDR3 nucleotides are TGCGCCAGCAGCTTGGCCCTGGGGGGCGCGGCTGAAGCTTTCTTT. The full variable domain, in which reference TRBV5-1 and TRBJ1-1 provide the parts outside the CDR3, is KAGVTQTPRYLIKTRGQQVTLSCSPISGHRSVSWYQQTPGQGLQFLFEYFSETQRNKGNFPGRFSGRQFSNSRSEMNVSTLELGDSALYLCASSLALGGAAEAFFGQGTRLTVV.

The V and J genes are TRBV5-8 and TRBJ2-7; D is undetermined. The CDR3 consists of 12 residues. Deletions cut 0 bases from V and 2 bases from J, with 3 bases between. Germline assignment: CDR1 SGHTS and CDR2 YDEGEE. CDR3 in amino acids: CASSLAPYEQYF. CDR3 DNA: TGTGCCAGCAGCTTGGCTCCCTACGAGCAGTACTTC.

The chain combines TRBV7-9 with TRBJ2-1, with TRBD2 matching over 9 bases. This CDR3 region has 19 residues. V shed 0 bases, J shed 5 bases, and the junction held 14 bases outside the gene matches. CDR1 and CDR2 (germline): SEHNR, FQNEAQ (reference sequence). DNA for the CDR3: TGTGCCAGCAGCTTAGCTCGAAGTGCGGGAGGGACCTTAAACAATGAGCAGTTCTTC. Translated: CASSLARSAGGTLNNEQFF.

The CDR3 region has the DNA TGTGCCAGCAGGCAACAGGGGGCAGGGGGTGGCTACACCTTC. Protein: CASRQQGAGGGYTF. The chain joins TRBV6-5 to TRBJ1-2; 9 bases line up with TRBD1. The CDR3 runs to 14 residues. The V segment lost 6 bases and the J segment 7 bases; nucleotides outside the gene matches: 9. Germline V gene sequence: CDR1 MNHEY, CDR2 SVGAGI.

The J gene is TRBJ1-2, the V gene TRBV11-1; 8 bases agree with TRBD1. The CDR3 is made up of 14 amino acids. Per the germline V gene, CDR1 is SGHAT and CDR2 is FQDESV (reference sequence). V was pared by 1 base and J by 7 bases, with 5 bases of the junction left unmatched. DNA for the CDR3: TGTGCCAGCAGCTTAGGGACAGGGCCCAGTGGCTACACCTTC. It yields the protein CASSLGTGPSGYTF.

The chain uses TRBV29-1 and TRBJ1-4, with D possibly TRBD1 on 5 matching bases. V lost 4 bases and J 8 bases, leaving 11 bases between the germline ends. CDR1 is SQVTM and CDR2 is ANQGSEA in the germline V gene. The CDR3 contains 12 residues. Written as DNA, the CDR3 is TGCAGCGTTGGTATAGGGGTCGAAAAACTGTTTTTT. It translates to CSVGIGVEKLFF.

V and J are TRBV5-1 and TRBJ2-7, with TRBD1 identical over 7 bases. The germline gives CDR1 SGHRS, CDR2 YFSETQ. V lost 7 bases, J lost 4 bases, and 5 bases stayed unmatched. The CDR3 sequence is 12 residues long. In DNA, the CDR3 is TGCGCCAGCTCAGGGACAGCTTACGAGCAGTACTTC. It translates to CASSGTAYEQYF.

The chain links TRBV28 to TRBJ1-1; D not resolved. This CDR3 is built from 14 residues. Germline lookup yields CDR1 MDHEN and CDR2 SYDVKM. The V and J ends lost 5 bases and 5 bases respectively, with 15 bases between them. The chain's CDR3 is CASSTRPLGTEAFF. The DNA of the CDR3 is TGTGCCAGCAGTACCAGGCCCCTAGGTACTGAAGCTTTCTTT.

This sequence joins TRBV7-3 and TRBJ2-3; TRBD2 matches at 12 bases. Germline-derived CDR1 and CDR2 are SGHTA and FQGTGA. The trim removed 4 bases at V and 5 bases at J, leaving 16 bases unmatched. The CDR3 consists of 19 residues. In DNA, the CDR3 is TGTGCCAGCAGCTCCTGGACTAGCGGGATTAGGGACGCAGGAGATACGCAGTATTTT. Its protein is CASSSWTSGIRDAGDTQYF.

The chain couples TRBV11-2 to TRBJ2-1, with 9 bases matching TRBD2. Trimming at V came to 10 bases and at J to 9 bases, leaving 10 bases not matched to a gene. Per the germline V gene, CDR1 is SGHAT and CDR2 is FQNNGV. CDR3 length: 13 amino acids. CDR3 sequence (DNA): TGTGCCACTAGGCGGGAGGGCCTGGGTGAGCAGTTCTTC. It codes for CATRREGLGEQFF.

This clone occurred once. CDR3 sequence reads: CASSLSQGSYEQYF. CDR3 DNA: TGTGCCAGCAGCTTGAGCCAGGGTAGCTACGAGCAGTACTTC. The chain couples TRBV5-4 to TRBJ2-7, with D possibly TRBD1 on 5 matching bases. Germline CDR1 SGHNT, CDR2 YYREEE (reference sequence). V lost 1 base to trimming and J lost 3 bases, with 11 bases between them. This CDR3 is built from 14 residues.

CDR3 nucleotide sequence: TGTGCCAGCACGGGGGACAGGGGCTACGAGCAGTACTTC. This encodes CASTGDRGYEQYF. The chain has TRBV28 and TRBJ2-7; TRBD1 matches at 10 bases. CDR1 and CDR2 from the germline V gene are MDHEN and SYDVKM. The CDR3 extends over 13 amino acids. The junction had 3 bases not matched to a gene; V was cut back by 7 bases and J by 3 bases. Based on the CDR3 plus reference TRBV28 and TRBJ2-7, the full variable domain is DVKVTQSSRYLVKRTGEKVFLECVQDMDHENMFWYRQDPGLGLRLIYFSYDVKMKEKGDIPEGYSVSREKKERFSLILESASTNQTSMYLCASTGDRGYEQYFGPGTRLTVT.

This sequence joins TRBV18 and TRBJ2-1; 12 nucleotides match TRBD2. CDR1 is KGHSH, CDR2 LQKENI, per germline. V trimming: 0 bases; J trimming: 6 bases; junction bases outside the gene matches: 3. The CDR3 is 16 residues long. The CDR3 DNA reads TGTGCCAGCTCACCACCGACTAGCGGGAGAGGCAATGAGCAGTTCTTC. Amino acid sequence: CASSPPTSGRGNEQFF.

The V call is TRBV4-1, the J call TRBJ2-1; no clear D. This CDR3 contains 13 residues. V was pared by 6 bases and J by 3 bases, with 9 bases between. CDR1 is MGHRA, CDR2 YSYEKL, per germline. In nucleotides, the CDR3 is TGCGCCAGCAGAAGGGTGGGCTACAATGAGCAGTTCTTC. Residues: CASRRVGYNEQFF.

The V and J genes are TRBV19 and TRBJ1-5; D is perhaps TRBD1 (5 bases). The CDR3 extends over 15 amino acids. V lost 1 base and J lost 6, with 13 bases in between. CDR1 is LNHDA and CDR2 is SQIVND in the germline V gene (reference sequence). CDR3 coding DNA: TGTGCCAGTAGTATAGTCGGGACCCGGGCTCAGCCCCAGCATTTT. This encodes CASSIVGTRAQPQHF.

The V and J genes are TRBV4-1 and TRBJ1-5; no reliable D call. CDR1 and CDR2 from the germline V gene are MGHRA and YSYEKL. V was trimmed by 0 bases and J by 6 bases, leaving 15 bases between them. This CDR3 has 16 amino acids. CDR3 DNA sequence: TGCGCCAGCAGCCAAGAGAGAGGTAAGAGAGGTCAGCCCCAGCATTTT. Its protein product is CASSQERGKRGQPQHF.

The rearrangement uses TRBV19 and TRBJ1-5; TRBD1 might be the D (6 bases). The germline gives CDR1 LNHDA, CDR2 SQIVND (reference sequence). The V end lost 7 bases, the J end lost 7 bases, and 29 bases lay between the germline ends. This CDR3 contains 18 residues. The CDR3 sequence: CASTPARLTGRVGQPQHF. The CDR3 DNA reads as TGTGCCAGTACCCCAGCCCGCCTCACAGGGAGGGTCGGACAGCCCCAGCATTTT. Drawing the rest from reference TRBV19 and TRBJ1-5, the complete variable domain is DGGITQSPKYLFRKEGQNVTLSCEQNLNHDAMYWYRQDPGQGLRLIYYSQIVNDFQKGDIAEGYSVSREKKESFPLTVTSAQKNPTAFYLCASTPARLTGRVGQPQHFGDGTRLSIL.

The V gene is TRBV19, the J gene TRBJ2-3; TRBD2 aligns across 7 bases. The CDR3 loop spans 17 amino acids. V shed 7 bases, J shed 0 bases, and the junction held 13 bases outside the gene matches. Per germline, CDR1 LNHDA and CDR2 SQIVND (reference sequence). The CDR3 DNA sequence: TGTGCCAGTACTTCCCCGGAGCTAGCGGCCAGCACAGATACGCAGTATTTT. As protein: CASTSPELAASTDTQYF.

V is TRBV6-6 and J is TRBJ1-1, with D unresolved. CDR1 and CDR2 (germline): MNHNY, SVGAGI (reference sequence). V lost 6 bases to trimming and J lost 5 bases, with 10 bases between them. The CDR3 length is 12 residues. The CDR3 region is CASSRVGTEAFF. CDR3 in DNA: TGTGCCAGCAGCCGCGTGGGTACTGAAGCTTTCTTT.

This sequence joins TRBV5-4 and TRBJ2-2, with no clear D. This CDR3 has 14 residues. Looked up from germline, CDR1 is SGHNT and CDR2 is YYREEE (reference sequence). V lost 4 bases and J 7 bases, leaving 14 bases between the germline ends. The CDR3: CASSQRTEFGELFF. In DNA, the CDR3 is TGTGCCAGCAGCCAACGGACCGAATTCGGGGAGCTGTTTTTT.

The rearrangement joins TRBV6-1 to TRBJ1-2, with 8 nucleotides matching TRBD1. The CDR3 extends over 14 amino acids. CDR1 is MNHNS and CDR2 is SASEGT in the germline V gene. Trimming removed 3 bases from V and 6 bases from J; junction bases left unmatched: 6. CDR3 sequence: CASSDNRGIDGYTF. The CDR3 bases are TGTGCCAGCAGTGATAACAGGGGGATCGATGGCTACACCTTC.

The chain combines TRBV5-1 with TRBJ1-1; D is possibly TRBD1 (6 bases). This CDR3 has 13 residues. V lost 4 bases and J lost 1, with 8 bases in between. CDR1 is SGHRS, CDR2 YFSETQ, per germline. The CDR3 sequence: CASSEQGNTEAFF. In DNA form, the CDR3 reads TGCGCCAGCAGCGAACAGGGGAACACTGAAGCTTTCTTT.

The CDR3, as DNA: TGTGCCAGCAGCTTAGCGGGACTAGCGAGAGATACGCAGTATTTT. Protein sequence: CASSLAGLARDTQYF. The chain has TRBV11-2 and TRBJ2-3; 10 nucleotides match TRBD2. CDR1 and CDR2 from the germline V gene are SGHAT and FQNNGV. The V gene end was trimmed by 1 base and the J gene end by 5 bases; junction bases not matched to a gene: 3. CDR3 length: 15 amino acids.

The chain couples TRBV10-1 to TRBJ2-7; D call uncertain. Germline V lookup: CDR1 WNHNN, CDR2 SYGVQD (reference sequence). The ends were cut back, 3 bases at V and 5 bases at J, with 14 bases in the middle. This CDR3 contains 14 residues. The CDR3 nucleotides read TGCGCCAGCAGTGATAGGACGGATTTAGACGAGCAGTACTTC. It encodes CASSDRTDLDEQYF.

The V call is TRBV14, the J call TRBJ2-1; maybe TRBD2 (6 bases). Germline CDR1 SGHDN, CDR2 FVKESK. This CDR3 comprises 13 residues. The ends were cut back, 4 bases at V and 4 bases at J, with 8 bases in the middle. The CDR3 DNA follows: TGTGCCAGCAGCCGGAGGGCTTACAATGAGCAGTTCTTC. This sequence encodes CASSRRAYNEQFF.

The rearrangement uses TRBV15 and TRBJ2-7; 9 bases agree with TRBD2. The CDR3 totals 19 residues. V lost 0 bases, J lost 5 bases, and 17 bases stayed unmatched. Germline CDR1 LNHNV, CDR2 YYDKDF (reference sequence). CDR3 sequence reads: CATSRDKTSGFLHSHEQYF. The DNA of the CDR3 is TGTGCCACCAGCAGAGATAAGACTAGCGGATTCTTACATAGCCACGAGCAGTACTTC.

CDR3 sequence reads: CAWSSGVDQPQHF. The CDR3 DNA is TGTGCCTGGAGCTCTGGGGTTGATCAGCCCCAGCATTTT. This rearrangement joins TRBV30 to TRBJ1-5; D is unclear. Germline values: CDR1 GTSNPN, CDR2 SVGIG (reference sequence). The CDR3 has 13 amino acids. V was clipped by 3 bases and J by 5 bases, with 11 bases between them.

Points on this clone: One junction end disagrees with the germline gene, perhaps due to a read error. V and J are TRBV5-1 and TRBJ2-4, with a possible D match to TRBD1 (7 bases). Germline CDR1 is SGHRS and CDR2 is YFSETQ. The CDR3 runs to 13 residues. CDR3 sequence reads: CASSLAGSGGHHF. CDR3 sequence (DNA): TGCGCCAGCAGCTTGGCCGGCTCAGGGGGGCATCACTTC.

The CDR3 DNA follows: TGTGCCAGCAGCTTAGTTGTGGGGGACTCTGGAAACACCATATATTTT. This gives the protein CASSLVVGDSGNTIYF. The chain recombines TRBV7-2 with TRBJ1-3; TRBD1 might be the D (5 bases). This CDR3 contains 16 residues. In germline, CDR1 is SGHTA, CDR2 FQGNSA. The V gene lost 1 base and the J gene lost 0 bases, with 10 bases spanning the gap.

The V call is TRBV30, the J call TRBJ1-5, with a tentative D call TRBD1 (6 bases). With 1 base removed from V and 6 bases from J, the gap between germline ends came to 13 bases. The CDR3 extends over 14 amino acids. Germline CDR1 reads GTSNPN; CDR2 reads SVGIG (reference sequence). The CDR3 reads CAWSGDPRGQPQHF. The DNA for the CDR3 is TGTGCCTGGAGTGGGGACCCCAGGGGTCAGCCCCAGCATTTT.